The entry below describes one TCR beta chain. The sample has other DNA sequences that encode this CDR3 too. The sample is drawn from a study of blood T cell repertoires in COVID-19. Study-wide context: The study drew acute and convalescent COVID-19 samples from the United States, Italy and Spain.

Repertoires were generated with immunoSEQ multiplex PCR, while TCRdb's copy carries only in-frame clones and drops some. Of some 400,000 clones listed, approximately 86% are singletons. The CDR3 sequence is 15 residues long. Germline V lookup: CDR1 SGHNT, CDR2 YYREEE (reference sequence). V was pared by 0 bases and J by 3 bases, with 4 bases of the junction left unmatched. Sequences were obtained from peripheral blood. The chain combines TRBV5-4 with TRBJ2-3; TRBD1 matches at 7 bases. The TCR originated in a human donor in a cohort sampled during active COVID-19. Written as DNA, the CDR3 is TGTGCCAGCAGCTTGGGGACAGGAATTACAGATACGCAGTATTTT. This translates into CASSLGTGITDTQYF.